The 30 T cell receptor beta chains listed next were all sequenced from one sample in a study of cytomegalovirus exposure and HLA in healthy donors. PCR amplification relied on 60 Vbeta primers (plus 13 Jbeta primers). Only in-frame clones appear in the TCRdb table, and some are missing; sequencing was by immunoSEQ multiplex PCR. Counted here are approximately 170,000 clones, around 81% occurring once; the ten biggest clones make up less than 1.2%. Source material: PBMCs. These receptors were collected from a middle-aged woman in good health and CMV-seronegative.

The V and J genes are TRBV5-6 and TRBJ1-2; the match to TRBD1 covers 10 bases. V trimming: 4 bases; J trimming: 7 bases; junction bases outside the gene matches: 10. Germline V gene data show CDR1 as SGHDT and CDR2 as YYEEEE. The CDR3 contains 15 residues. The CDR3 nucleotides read TGTGCCAGCAGCCCCCACGACAGGGGGCAGCTTGGCTACACCTTC. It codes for CASSPHDRGQLGYTF.

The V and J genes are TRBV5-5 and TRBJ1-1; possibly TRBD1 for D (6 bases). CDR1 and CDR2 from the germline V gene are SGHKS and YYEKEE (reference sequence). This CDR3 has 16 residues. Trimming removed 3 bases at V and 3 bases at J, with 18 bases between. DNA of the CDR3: TGTGCCAGCAGCTGGCAACGGCTGAAGGGGGACACTGAAGCTTTCTTT. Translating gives CASSWQRLKGDTEAFF.

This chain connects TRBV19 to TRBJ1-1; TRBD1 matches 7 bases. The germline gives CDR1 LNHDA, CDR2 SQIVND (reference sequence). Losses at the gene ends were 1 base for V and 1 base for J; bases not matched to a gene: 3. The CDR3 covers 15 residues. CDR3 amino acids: CASSIGGQSNTEAFF. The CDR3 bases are TGTGCCAGTAGTATAGGGGGACAGTCGAACACTGAAGCTTTCTTT.

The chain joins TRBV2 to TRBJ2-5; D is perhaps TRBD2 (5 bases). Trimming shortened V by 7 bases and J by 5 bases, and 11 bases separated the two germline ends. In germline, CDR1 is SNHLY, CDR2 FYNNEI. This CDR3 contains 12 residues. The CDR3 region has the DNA TGTGCCAGCAATAAGGAGGCCGAGACCCAGTACTTC. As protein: CASNKEAETQYF.

As DNA, the CDR3 is TGTGCCAGCAGAGAGACAGGGGGCAGCTACAATGAGCAGTTCTTC. Translated, it gives CASRETGGSYNEQFF. The rearrangement uses TRBV2 and TRBJ2-1, with 10 nucleotides matching TRBD1. The germline gives CDR1 SNHLY, CDR2 FYNNEI. The CDR3 runs 15 residues. V trimming: 6 bases; J trimming: 3 bases; junction bases outside the gene matches: 5. Full variable domain (outside the CDR3, taken from reference TRBV2 and TRBJ2-1): EPEVTQTPSHQVTQMGQEVILRCVPISNHLYFYWYRQILGQKVEFLVSFYNNEISEKSEIFDDQFSVERPDGSNFTLKIRSTKLEDSAMYFCASRETGGSYNEQFFGPGTRLTVL.

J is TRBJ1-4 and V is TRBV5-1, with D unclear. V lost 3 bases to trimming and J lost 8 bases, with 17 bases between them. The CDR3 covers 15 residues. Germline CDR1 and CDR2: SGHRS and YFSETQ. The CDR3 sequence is CASSYTGSPREKLFF. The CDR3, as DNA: TGCGCCAGCAGCTATACCGGGTCTCCTCGCGAAAAACTGTTTTTT.

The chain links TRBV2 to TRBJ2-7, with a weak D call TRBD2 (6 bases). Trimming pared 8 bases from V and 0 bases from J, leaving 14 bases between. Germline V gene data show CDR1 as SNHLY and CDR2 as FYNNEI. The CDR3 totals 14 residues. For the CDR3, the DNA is TGTGCCAGCGCGGGGACCGACCTCTCCTACGAGCAGTACTTC. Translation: CASAGTDLSYEQYF.

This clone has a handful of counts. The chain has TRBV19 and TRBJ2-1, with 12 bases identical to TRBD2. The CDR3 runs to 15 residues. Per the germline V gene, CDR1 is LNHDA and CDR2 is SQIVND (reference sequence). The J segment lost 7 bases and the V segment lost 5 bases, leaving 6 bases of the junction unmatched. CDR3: CASSQTSGSLNEQFF. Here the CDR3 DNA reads TGTGCCAGTAGTCAGACTAGCGGGAGTCTAAATGAGCAGTTCTTC.

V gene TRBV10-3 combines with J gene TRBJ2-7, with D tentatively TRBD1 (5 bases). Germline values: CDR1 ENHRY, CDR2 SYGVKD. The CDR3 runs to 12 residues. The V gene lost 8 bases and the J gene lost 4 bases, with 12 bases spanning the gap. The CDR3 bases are TGTGCCATCGGGGCAGACCATTACGAGCAGTACTTC. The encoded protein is CAIGADHYEQYF.

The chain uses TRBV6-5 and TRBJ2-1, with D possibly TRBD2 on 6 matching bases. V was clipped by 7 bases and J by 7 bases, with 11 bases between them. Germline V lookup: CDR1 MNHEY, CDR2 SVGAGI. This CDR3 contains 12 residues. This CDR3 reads CASTGRGNEQFF. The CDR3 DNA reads TGTGCCAGCACCGGACGGGGGAATGAGCAGTTCTTC.

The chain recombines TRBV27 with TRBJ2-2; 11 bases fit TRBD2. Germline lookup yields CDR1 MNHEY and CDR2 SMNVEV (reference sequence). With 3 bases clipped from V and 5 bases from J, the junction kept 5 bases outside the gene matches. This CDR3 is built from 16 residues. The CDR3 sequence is CASSFRLAGGTGELFF. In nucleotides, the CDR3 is TGTGCCAGCAGTTTTAGGCTAGCGGGAGGAACCGGGGAGCTGTTTTTT.

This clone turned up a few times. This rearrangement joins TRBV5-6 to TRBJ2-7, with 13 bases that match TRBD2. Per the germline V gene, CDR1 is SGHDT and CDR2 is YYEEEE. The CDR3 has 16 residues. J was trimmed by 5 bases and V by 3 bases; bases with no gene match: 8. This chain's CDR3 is CASSWGLAGLANEQYF. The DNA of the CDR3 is TGTGCCAGCAGCTGGGGACTAGCGGGATTGGCGAACGAGCAGTACTTC.

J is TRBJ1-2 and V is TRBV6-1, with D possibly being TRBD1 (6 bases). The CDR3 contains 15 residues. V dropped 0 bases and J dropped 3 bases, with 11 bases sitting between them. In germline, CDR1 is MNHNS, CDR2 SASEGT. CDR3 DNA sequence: TGTGCCAGCAGTGAAGCCACAGGGTCCTACTATGGCTACACCTTC. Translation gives CASSEATGSYYGYTF.

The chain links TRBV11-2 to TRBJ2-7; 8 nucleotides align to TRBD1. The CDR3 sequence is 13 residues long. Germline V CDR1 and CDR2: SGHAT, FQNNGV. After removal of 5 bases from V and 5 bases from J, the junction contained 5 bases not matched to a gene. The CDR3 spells CASSLDRVNEQYF. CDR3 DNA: TGTGCCAGCAGCCTGGACAGGGTAAACGAGCAGTACTTC.

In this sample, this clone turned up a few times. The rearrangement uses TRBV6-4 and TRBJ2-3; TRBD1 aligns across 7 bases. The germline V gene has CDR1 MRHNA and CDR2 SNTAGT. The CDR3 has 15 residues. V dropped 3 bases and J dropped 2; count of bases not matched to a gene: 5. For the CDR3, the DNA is TGTGCCAGCAGTGAACAGGGGACGGCCACAGATACGCAGTATTTT. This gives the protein CASSEQGTATDTQYF.

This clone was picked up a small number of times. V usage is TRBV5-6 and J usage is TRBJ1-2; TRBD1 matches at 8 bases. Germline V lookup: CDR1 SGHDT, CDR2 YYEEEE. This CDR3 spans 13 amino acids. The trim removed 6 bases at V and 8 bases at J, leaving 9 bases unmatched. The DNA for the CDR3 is TGTGCCAGCACCCTCGACAGGGGCGGGGGCTACACCTTC. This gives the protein CASTLDRGGGYTF. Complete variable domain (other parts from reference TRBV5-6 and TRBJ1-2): DAGVTQSPTHLIKTRGQQVTLRCSPKSGHDTVSWYQQALGQGPQFIFQYYEEEERQRGNFPDRFSGHQFPNYSSELNVNALLLGDSALYLCASTLDRGGGYTFGSGTRLTVV.

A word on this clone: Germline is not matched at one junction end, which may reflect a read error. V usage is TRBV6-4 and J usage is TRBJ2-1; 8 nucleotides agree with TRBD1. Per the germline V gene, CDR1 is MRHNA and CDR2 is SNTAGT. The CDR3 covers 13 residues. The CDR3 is CASTDPQGARRVF. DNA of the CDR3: TGTGCCAGCACTGATCCGCAGGGGGCGCGCAGGGTCTTC.

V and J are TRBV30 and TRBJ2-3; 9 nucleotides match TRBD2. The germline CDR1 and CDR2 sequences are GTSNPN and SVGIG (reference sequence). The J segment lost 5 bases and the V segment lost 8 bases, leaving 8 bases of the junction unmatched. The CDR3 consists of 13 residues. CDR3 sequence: CAVGREGQDTQYF. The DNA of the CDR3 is TGTGCCGTAGGGCGGGAGGGCCAAGATACGCAGTATTTT.

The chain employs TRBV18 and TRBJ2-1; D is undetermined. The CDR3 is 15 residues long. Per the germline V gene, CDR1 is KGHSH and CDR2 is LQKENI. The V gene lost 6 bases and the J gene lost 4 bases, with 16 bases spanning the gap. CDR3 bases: TGTGCCAGCTCTGCCGTTCAGCGAGAGTACAATGAGCAGTTCTTC. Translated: CASSAVQREYNEQFF.

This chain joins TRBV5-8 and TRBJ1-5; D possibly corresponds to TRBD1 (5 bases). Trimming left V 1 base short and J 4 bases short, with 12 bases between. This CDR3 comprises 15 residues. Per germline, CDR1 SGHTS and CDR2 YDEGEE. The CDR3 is CASSLWRGPNQPQHF. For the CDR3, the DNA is TGTGCCAGCAGCTTGTGGCGGGGACCAAATCAGCCCCAGCATTTT.

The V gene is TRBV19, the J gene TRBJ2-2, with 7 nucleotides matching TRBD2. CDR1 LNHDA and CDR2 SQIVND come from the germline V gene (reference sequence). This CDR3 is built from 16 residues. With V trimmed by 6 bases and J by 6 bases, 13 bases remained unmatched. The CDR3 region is CASSYTLGGIAGELFF. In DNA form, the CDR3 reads TGTGCCAGTAGCTACACCCTCGGGGGGATCGCCGGGGAGCTGTTTTTT. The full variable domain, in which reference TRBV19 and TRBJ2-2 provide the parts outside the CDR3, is DGGITQSPKYLFRKEGQNVTLSCEQNLNHDAMYWYRQDPGQGLRLIYYSQIVNDFQKGDIAEGYSVSREKKESFPLTVTSAQKNPTAFYLCASSYTLGGIAGELFFGEGSRLTVL.

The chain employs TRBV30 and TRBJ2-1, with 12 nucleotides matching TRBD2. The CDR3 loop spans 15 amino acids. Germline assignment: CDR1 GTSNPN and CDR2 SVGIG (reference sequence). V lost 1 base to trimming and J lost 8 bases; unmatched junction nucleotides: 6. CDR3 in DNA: TGTGCCTGGAGTGGAGGACTAGCGGGAATCTATGAGCAGTTCTTC. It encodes CAWSGGLAGIYEQFF.

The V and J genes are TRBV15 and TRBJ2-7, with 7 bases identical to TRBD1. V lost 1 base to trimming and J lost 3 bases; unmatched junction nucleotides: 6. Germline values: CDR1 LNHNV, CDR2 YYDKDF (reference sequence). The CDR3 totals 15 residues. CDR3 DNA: TGTGCCACCAGCAGAGGGACAGGACTTAACTACGAGCAGTACTTC. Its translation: CATSRGTGLNYEQYF.

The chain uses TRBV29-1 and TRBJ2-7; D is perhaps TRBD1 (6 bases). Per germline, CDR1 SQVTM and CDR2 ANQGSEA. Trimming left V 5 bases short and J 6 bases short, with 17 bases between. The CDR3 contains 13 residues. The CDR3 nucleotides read TGCAGCGTTCGGGACACGGCCAATGTCGAGCAGTACTTC. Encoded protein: CSVRDTANVEQYF.

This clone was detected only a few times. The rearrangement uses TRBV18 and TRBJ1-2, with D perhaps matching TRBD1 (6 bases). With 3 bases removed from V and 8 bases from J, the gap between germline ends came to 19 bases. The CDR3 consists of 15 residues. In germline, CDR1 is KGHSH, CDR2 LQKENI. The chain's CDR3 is CASSPRDISNGGYTF. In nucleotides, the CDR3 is TGTGCCAGCTCACCGAGGGACATATCCAATGGGGGCTACACCTTC.

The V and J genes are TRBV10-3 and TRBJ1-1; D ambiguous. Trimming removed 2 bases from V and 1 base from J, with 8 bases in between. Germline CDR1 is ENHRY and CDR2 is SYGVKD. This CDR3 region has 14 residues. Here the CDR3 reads CAISETVTNTEAFF. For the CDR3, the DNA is TGTGCCATCAGTGAGACAGTTACGAACACTGAAGCTTTCTTT.

The CDR3 here is CASSPNWQGNNEQFF. The CDR3 DNA reads as TGTGCCAGCTCACCAAACTGGCAGGGAAACAATGAGCAGTTCTTC. The rearrangement links TRBV18 to TRBJ2-1; D is possibly TRBD1 (5 bases). Trimming removed 2 bases at V and 5 bases at J, with 13 bases between. CDR3 length equals 15 residues. Germline CDR1 and CDR2: KGHSH and LQKENI.

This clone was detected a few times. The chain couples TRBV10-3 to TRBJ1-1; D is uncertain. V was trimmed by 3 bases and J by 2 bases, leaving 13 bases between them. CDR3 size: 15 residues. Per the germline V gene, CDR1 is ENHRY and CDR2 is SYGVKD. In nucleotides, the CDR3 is TGTGCCATCAGTGACCATACAGCCCGAAACACTGAAGCTTTCTTT. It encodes CAISDHTARNTEAFF.

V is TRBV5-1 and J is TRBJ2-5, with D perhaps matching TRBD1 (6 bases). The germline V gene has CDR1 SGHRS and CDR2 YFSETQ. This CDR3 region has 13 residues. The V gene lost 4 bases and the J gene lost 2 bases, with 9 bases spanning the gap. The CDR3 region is CASSVRGQETQYF. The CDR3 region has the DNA TGCGCCAGCAGCGTCAGGGGACAAGAGACCCAGTACTTC. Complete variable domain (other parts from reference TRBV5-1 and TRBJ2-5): KAGVTQTPRYLIKTRGQQVTLSCSPISGHRSVSWYQQTPGQGLQFLFEYFSETQRNKGNFPGRFSGRQFSNSRSEMNVSTLELGDSALYLCASSVRGQETQYFGPGTRLLVL.

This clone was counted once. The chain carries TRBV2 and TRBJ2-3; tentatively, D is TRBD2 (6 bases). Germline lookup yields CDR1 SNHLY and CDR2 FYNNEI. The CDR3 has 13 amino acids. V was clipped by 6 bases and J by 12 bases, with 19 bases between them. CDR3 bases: TGTGCCAGCAGGGGGGACTCAAAGAAATCTCAGTATTTT. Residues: CASRGDSKKSQYF.